A single T cell receptor (beta chain) is shown here with its context. Antigen specificity is unknown. This sample stems from a study of T cell repertoires in cytomegalovirus infection. Study-wide findings and caveats: What dominated the ex vivo response were HLA-C-restricted CMV-specific TCR beta clonotypes.

TCRdb reanalysed the reads using MiXCR and keeps one entry per CDR3 protein. The sample consists of hundreds of thousands of distinct CDR3 sequences, approximately 31% of them appearing once. The input for sequencing was cultured CD8+ T cells from PBMCs, taken from culture after CMV antigen stimulation. The receptor was derived from a human donor in good health (CMV status not recorded). Some clones in this sample may be carry-over from other donors' samples.

In DNA form, the CDR3 reads TGTGCCAGCAGTTATGGGGACAGGGTTGAGCAGTTCTTC. Its protein is CASSYGDRVEQFF. V is TRBV6-2 or TRBV6-3 and J is TRBJ2-1, with TRBD1 matching over 9 bases. With 3 bases clipped from V and 9 bases from J, the junction kept 3 bases outside the gene matches. CDR3 size: 13 residues. Germline V gives CDR1 MNHEY, CDR2 SVGEGT.